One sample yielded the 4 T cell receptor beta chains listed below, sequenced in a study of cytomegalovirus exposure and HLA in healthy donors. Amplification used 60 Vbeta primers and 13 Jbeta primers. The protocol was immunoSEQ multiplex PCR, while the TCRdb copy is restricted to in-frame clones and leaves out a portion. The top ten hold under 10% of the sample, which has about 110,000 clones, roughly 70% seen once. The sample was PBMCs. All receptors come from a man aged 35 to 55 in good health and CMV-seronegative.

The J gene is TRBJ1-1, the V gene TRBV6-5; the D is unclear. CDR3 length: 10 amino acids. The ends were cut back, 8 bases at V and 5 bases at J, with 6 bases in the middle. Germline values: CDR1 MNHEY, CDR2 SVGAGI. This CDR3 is CASRGTEAFF. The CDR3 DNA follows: TGTGCCAGCCGAGGGACTGAAGCTTTCTTT.

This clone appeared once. The CDR3 bases are TGTGCCAGCAGCCCTGAGGACAGCAGCAATCAGCCCCAGCATTTT. This codes for CASSPEDSSNQPQHF. The gene calls are TRBV6-1 and TRBJ1-5, with D maybe TRBD1 (6 bases). Germline assignment: CDR1 MNHNS and CDR2 SASEGT. This CDR3 region has 15 residues. Trimming took 6 bases from V and 1 from J, leaving 13 bases between them.

The DNA of the CDR3 is TGCGCCAGCAGCTTGGCAGGCGGGGGGTTCACAGATACGCAGTATTTT. Its protein is CASSLAGGGFTDTQYF. This chain joins TRBV5-1 and TRBJ2-3; TRBD2 aligns across 8 bases. Germline V gene lookup returns CDR1 SGHRS and CDR2 YFSETQ. With V trimmed by 0 bases and J by 2 bases, 5 bases remained unmatched. The CDR3 sequence is 16 residues long. Together with reference TRBV5-1 and TRBJ2-3, the CDR3 gives the full variable domain: KAGVTQTPRYLIKTRGQQVTLSCSPISGHRSVSWYQQTPGQGLQFLFEYFSETQRNKGNFPGRFSGRQFSNSRSEMNVSTLELGDSALYLCASSLAGGGFTDTQYFGPGTRLTVL.

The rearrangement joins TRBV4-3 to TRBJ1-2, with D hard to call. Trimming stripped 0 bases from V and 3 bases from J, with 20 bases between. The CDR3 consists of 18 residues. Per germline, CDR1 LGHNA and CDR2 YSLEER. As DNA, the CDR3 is TGCGCCAGCAGCCAAGATCTCCTTGGGCCCTCCAGAGACTATGGCTACACCTTC. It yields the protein CASSQDLLGPSRDYGYTF.